Each of the 17 T cell receptor beta chains below was sequenced from the same sample in a study of CD8 T cells in Susac syndrome. RNA amounts of about 0.5 to 1 ug underwent reverse transcription with random hexamers. TCRdb independently ran MiXCR on the immunoSEQ multiplex PCR reads; one entry per CDR3 protein. The sample has roughly 200,000 distinct CDR3 sequences, 85% to 95% seen once. Material: CD4+ T cells from PBMCs. Receptors originate from a human donor in good health.

V is TRBV13 and J is TRBJ1-2; D ambiguous. The CDR3 totals 11 residues. Germline V gives CDR1 PRHDT, CDR2 FYEKMQ (reference sequence). The V end was cut by 5 bases, the J end by 4 bases, with 5 bases between. CDR3 coding DNA: TGTGCCAGCAGCGCGACCTATGGCTACACCTTC. Encoded protein: CASSATYGYTF.

This clonotype was recorded only once. The genes are TRBV7-9 and TRBJ2-1, with 12 nucleotides matching TRBD2. With V trimmed by 8 bases and J by 4 bases, 9 bases remained unmatched. Germline values: CDR1 SEHNR, CDR2 FQNEAQ (reference sequence). The CDR3 is made up of 16 amino acids. The CDR3 sequence: CASLTSGSVSYNEQFF. The CDR3 bases are TGTGCCAGCTTGACTAGCGGGAGTGTAAGTTACAATGAGCAGTTCTTC.

The chain uses TRBV25-1 and TRBJ1-6, with D unclear. CDR1 is MGHDK and CDR2 is SYGVNS in the germline V gene. The CDR3 has 13 amino acids. With 8 bases removed from V and 5 bases from J, the gap between germline ends came to 10 bases. CDR3 amino acids: CASGRSDNSPLHF. DNA of the CDR3: TGTGCCAGCGGGAGAAGTGATAATTCACCCCTCCACTTT.

The chain employs TRBV29-1 and TRBJ1-2; no firm D call. Trimming took off 4 bases at V and 8 bases at J, with 11 bases between the two ends. Germline assignment: CDR1 SQVTM and CDR2 ANQGSEA. CDR3 size: 11 residues. Written as DNA, the CDR3 is TGCAGCGTTGCGCGGGGTCCGGGCTACACCTTC. It translates to CSVARGPGYTF.

V is TRBV14 and J is TRBJ2-1; TRBD1 or TRBD2 may be the D gene (5 bases each). The CDR3 totals 16 residues. Looked up from germline, CDR1 is SGHDN and CDR2 is FVKESK. Trimming removed 8 bases at V and 2 bases at J, with 19 bases between. This chain's CDR3 is CASGPTHGAPYNEQFF. The CDR3 coding sequence is TGTGCCAGCGGCCCGACCCACGGGGCGCCCTACAATGAGCAGTTCTTC.

The chain couples TRBV3-1 to TRBJ1-2, with TRBD1 matching over 8 bases. Germline V gene sequence: CDR1 LGHDT, CDR2 YNNKEL (reference sequence). The CDR3 extends over 14 amino acids. V lost 5 bases, J lost 2 bases, and 4 bases stayed unmatched. The CDR3 region is CASSSPGGNYGYTF. The CDR3 bases are TGTGCCAGCAGCAGCCCAGGGGGCAACTATGGCTACACCTTC.

This chain connects TRBV5-4 to TRBJ2-1, with D perhaps being TRBD1 or TRBD2 (5 bases each). CDR1 is SGHNT and CDR2 is YYREEE in the germline V gene (reference sequence). The CDR3 runs 12 residues. V lost 2 bases to trimming and J lost 15 bases, with 15 bases between them. The CDR3 loop reads CASSFGSRGLFF. In nucleotides, the CDR3 is TGTGCCAGCAGCTTCGGAAGCCGGGGCCTGTTCTTC.

The chain combines TRBV6-5 with TRBJ1-5; no reliable D call. CDR1 is MNHEY and CDR2 is SVGAGI in the germline V gene. The germline V and J ends were trimmed by 0 bases and 4 bases, with 4 bases remaining between them. CDR3 length: 13 residues. The CDR3 DNA reads TGTGCCAGCAGTTACTCAACAAATCAGCCCCAGCATTTT. It encodes CASSYSTNQPQHF.

The chain combines TRBV7-8 with TRBJ1-1; tentative D call: TRBD1 (6 bases). Germline values: CDR1 SGHVS, CDR2 FQNEAQ. The CDR3 consists of 15 residues. V lost 5 bases and J lost 1, with 14 bases in between. CDR3 loop: CASSATGTQNTEAFF. The CDR3 DNA reads as TGTGCCAGCAGCGCGACCGGGACACAGAACACTGAAGCTTTCTTT.

V usage is TRBV4-1 and J usage is TRBJ1-5; D call uncertain. This CDR3 has 18 residues. The V gene's germline CDR1 is MGHRA and CDR2 YSYEKL. Trimming pared 0 bases from V and 0 bases from J, leaving 15 bases between. The CDR3 here is CASSQEWSQTYSNQPQHF. DNA of the CDR3: TGCGCCAGCAGCCAAGAATGGTCCCAAACTTATAGCAATCAGCCCCAGCATTTT.

The V gene is TRBV30, the J gene TRBJ1-2; D is unclear. Trimming left V 0 bases short and J 6 bases short, with 8 bases between. Germline V gives CDR1 GTSNPN, CDR2 SVGIG (reference sequence). The length of the CDR3 is 12 residues. CDR3 in DNA: TGTGCCTGGAGTGTCCACCGGGATGGCTACACCTTC. Protein sequence: CAWSVHRDGYTF.

This clonotype came up once. V and J are TRBV29-1 and TRBJ1-2; D may be TRBD1 (5 bases). V lost 5 bases and J 6 bases, leaving 10 bases between the germline ends. The CDR3 covers 11 residues. Germline values: CDR1 SQVTM, CDR2 ANQGSEA. The CDR3 coding sequence is TGCAGCGTTTTTTCGGGGGATGGCTACACCTTC. This sequence encodes CSVFSGDGYTF.

This clonotype was seen a handful of times. The gene calls are TRBV28 and TRBJ1-2; 11 nucleotides match TRBD1. Germline assignment: CDR1 MDHEN and CDR2 SYDVKM. This CDR3 has 13 amino acids. The J segment lost 3 bases and the V segment lost 11 bases, leaving 5 bases of the junction unmatched. CDR3 in DNA: TGTGCCTCCAGGACAGGGGGCTACTATGGCTACACCTTC. The encoded protein is CASRTGGYYGYTF.

This chain joins TRBV25-1 and TRBJ1-2, with D maybe TRBD1 (5 bases). The CDR3 extends over 14 amino acids. V was clipped by 11 bases and J by 8 bases, with 24 bases between them. Germline V gene sequence: CDR1 MGHDK, CDR2 SYGVNS. As DNA, the CDR3 is TGTGCCCGGTTTCAATTGGAGGGGAAGGAGGGCTACACCTTC. Translated, it gives CARFQLEGKEGYTF.

V gene TRBV9 combines with J gene TRBJ1-1; D remains ambiguous. CDR3 size: 15 residues. Germline V lookup: CDR1 SGDLS, CDR2 YYNGEE. Trimming pared 0 bases from V and 6 bases from J, leaving 15 bases between. The DNA for the CDR3 is TGTGCCAGCAGCGTAGCCCTAGAAGTTGGGGCTGAAGCTTTCTTT. Its protein is CASSVALEVGAEAFF.

This chain joins TRBV18 and TRBJ2-3; weak D call: TRBD1 (6 bases). This CDR3 spans 14 amino acids. CDR1 is KGHSH, CDR2 LQKENI, per germline. V was cut by 6 bases and J by 5 bases, with 15 bases left in between. The CDR3 nucleotides are TGTGCCAGCTCCCTCACAGGGCAGGTAGATACGCAGTATTTT. Translation gives CASSLTGQVDTQYF.

This clonotype was counted once. The chain is built from TRBV10-3 and TRBJ2-1, with D tentatively TRBD2 (6 bases). V shed 11 bases and J shed 9 bases, with 20 bases lying between them. The CDR3 totals 13 residues. Germline V lookup: CDR1 ENHRY, CDR2 SYGVKD. CDR3 sequence: CAATLALAGEQFF. The DNA for the CDR3 is TGTGCCGCAACCCTGGCACTAGCTGGTGAGCAGTTCTTC.